This T cell receptor beta chain derives from a study of blood T cell repertoires in COVID-19. Study background: Acute and convalescent COVID-19 specimens originated in the United States, Italy and Spain.

Participants were aged roughly 18 to 95 years, lived in around 22 US areas, and enrolled virtually. Participant-given clinical history determined each cohort assignment. TCRdb's copy holds only in-frame clones and misses some; the assay was immunoSEQ multiplex PCR. The table has 380,000 or so clones, approximately 90% seen once. The germline gives CDR1 SGHRS, CDR2 YFSETQ. Trimming at V came to 0 bases and at J to 8 bases, leaving 8 bases not matched to a gene. The CDR3 runs to 16 residues. The clonotype was recovered from a woman in her 30s with acute COVID-19. The chain recombines TRBV5-1 with TRBJ2-1; 10 nucleotides line up with TRBD1. The sample was PBMCs or T cells enriched from blood (not recorded which). The DNA of the CDR3 is TGCGCCAGCAGCTTGGGAGGGACAGGGGTAACCCATGAGCAGTTCTTC. Translated, it gives CASSLGGTGVTHEQFF.